The following is a T cell receptor beta chain sequence with its context. Sequencing was performed with immunoSEQ multiplex PCR; in TCRdb, only in-frame clones are kept and a portion is missing. Among 70,000 or so clones listed, approximately 90% were seen once. This CDR3 region has 15 residues. J gave up 1 base and V 4 bases, and 4 bases lay outside the gene matches. Germline-derived CDR1 and CDR2 are MNHEY and SVGAGI. This sample is drawn from a study of OX40 agonist ivuxolimab in advanced cancers. The source is an adult with an advanced solid tumor such as melanoma, head and neck, liver or kidney cancer. The genes are TRBV6-5 and TRBJ1-1, with TRBD1 identical over 9 bases. The sequences come from CD4+ or CD8+ T cells sorted from blood, collected in a trial of the OX40 agonist ivuxolimab. The CDR3 loop reads CASSSWTGANTEAFF. For the CDR3, the DNA is TGTGCCAGCAGTTCTTGGACAGGGGCGAACACTGAAGCTTTCTTT.